These T cell receptor beta chains were read from a single sample in a study of cytomegalovirus exposure and HLA in healthy donors. Produced via immunoSEQ multiplex PCR; TCRdb's table is partial and in-frame only. Among around 150,000 clones listed, 64% were seen once. Sequencing was carried out using PBMCs. The receptor source for this set is a young woman in good health and CMV-seropositive. CDR3s include the opening cysteine and the closing phenylalanine or tryptophan. Fields, in order: J gene, D gene, V gene, clone size, CDR3 protein, CDR3 DNA. A D gene is named only where the DNA matches it firmly. A row's size may be missing; if present it is once, few, many or a size class.

J: TRBJ2-7; D: .; V: TRBV2; size: .; CDR3: CASSGLVGGTYEQYF; DNA: TGTGCCAGCAGTGGGTTAGTAGGGGGAACCTACGAGCAGTACTTC
J: TRBJ1-4; D: TRBD1; V: TRBV11-2; size: .; CDR3: CASSLDQGRGQDLFF; DNA: TGTGCCAGCAGCTTAGATCAAGGAAGGGGGCAAGATCTGTTTTTT
J: TRBJ2-3; D: TRBD2; V: TRBV2; size: .; CDR3: CASSVLATYTDTQYF; DNA: TGTGCCAGCAGTGTACTAGCGACCTACACAGATACGCAGTATTTT
J: TRBJ2-3; D: .; V: TRBV2; size: .; CDR3: CASSEYRGTDTQYF; DNA: TGTGCCAGCAGTGAGTACAGGGGCACAGATACGCAGTATTTT
J: TRBJ2-4; D: TRBD2; V: TRBV7-2; size: .; CDR3: CASSLSGAGYGENIQYF; DNA: TGTGCCAGCAGCTTATCGGGAGCGGGATACGGTGAAAACATTCAGTACTTC
J: TRBJ1-2; D: TRBD1; V: TRBV4-1; size: .; CDR3: CASSQEGLVGQTYGYTF; DNA: TGCGCCAGCAGCCAAGAAGGTCTAGTGGGACAGACCTATGGCTACACCTTC
J: TRBJ2-7; D: TRBD2; V: TRBV4-1; size: .; CDR3: CASSRQREGPYEQYF; DNA: TGTGCCAGCAGCCGCCAGCGGGAGGGGCCCTACGAGCAGTACTTC
J: TRBJ2-1; D: .; V: TRBV4-2; size: once; CDR3: CASSQDGDFSYNEQFF; DNA: TGTGCCAGCAGCCAAGACGGTGACTTTTCCTACAATGAGCAGTTCTTC
J: TRBJ2-7; D: TRBD2; V: TRBV7-7; size: .; CDR3: CASSPGRGSSYEQYF; DNA: TGTGCCAGCAGCCCGGGGCGGGGGAGCTCCTACGAGCAGTACTTC
J: TRBJ1-4; D: .; V: TRBV27; size: few; CDR3: CASSLRGEKLFF; DNA: TGTGCCAGCAGTTTAAGGGGCGAAAAACTGTTTTTT
J: TRBJ1-2; D: .; V: TRBV6-5; size: .; CDR3: CASSYGGGLYGYTF; DNA: TGTGCCAGCAGTTACGGCGGGGGCCTATATGGCTACACCTTC
J: TRBJ1-1; D: .; V: TRBV9; size: .; CDR3: CASSPGTSGRGEAFF; DNA: TGTGCCAGCAGCCCCGGGACATCCGGGAGGGGGGAAGCTTTCTTT
J: TRBJ2-7; D: .; V: TRBV6-5; size: .; CDR3: CASSPFGGNYEQYF; DNA: TGTGCCAGCAGTCCCTTTGGAGGTAACTACGAGCAGTACTTC
J: TRBJ2-1; D: .; V: TRBV28; size: few; CDR3: CASRGGDGSSYNEQFF; DNA: TGTGCCAGCAGGGGGGGAGACGGTAGCTCCTACAATGAGCAGTTCTTC
J: TRBJ2-2; D: TRBD2; V: TRBV9; size: .; CDR3: CASSVGLAGVNTGELFF; DNA: TGTGCCAGCAGCGTAGGGCTAGCGGGGGTCAACACCGGGGAGCTGTTTTTT
J: TRBJ2-3; D: .; V: TRBV9; size: .; CDR3: CASSPQGLSSTDTQYF; DNA: TGTGCCAGCAGCCCTCAGGGGCTATCAAGCACAGATACGCAGTATTTT